Each of the 9 T cell receptor beta chains below was sequenced from the same sample in a study of molecular identifiers for immune sequencing clone quantification (dated by TCRdb to 2017 to 2018). The library was built by means of PCR. Sequenced using a NextSeq 500. The public reads were reprocessed in TCRdb via fastp at Q25 and MiXCR, keeping in-frame beta chains. Rows matching on CDR3 protein sequence are summarized as one entry with the most common DNA and genes. This sample gives about 510,000 distinct CDR3 sequences in total; around 23% of them show up just once. The top ten hold 0.7% to 0.9% of the sample. The specimen was naive CD8+ T cells from blood, with Jurkat cell RNA spiked in. Reading the label with the study, this specimen's cell subset or site is: FACS-sorted CD8+CD4-CCR7+CD45RA+ naive T cells. These receptors were taken from a human donor in good health. Some libraries in this study had Jurkat cell RNA spiked in.

This clonotype has a handful of counts. The gene calls are TRBV18 and TRBJ1-6; 8 bases agree with TRBD1. CDR3 length equals 17 residues. In germline, CDR1 is KGHSH, CDR2 LQKENI. Trimming removed 4 bases from V and 0 bases from J; junction bases left unmatched: 5. CDR3 region: CASSQPGGASYNSPLHF. CDR3 nucleotides: TGTGCCAGCTCACAACCAGGGGGCGCCTCCTATAATTCACCCCTCCACTTT.

This clonotype was counted at least ten times. The genes are TRBV29-1 and TRBJ2-2; D ambiguous. The CDR3 is 14 residues long. V was shortened by 4 bases and J by 4 bases, with 13 bases between the two germline ends. The germline gives CDR1 SQVTM, CDR2 ANQGSEA. This chain's CDR3 is CSVVSPLSTGELFF. The CDR3 nucleotides read TGCAGCGTTGTAAGCCCCCTGAGCACCGGGGAGCTGTTTTTT.

In its sample, this clonotype was seen a few times. The chain is built from TRBV20-1 and TRBJ1-1; maybe TRBD1 (5 bases). Germline V gives CDR1 DFQATT, CDR2 SNEGSKA (reference sequence). The CDR3 is 16 residues long. V gave up 1 base and J gave up 5 bases, with 20 bases separating them. The CDR3 coding sequence is TGCAGTGCTAGAGGCTCCCTCGTGGGGGTTACTACTGAAGCTTTCTTT. It encodes CSARGSLVGVTTEAFF.

With respect to this clonotype: A clone one base away is much larger, so this may be a read error. The CDR3 does not end in the conserved phenylalanine or tryptophan, so this is likely a read error. The rearrangement links TRBV7-9 to TRBJ2-3; tentatively, D is TRBD1 (6 bases). V was trimmed by 6 bases and J by 9 bases, leaving 13 bases between them. The CDR3 extends over 12 amino acids. Germline lookup yields CDR1 SEHNR and CDR2 FQNEAQ (reference sequence). This chain's CDR3 is CASSSEQGTQYS. Written as DNA, the CDR3 is TGTGCCAGCAGTTCCGAACAGGGAACGCAGTATTCT.

This clonotype was observed many times. The V and J genes are TRBV7-9 and TRBJ2-3; 9 bases are a match to TRBD2. With 5 bases clipped from V and 2 bases from J, the junction kept 8 bases outside the gene matches. Germline-derived CDR1 and CDR2 are SEHNR and FQNEAQ (reference sequence). The CDR3 is made up of 16 amino acids. CDR3 loop: CASSKRLAADTDTQYF. CDR3 sequence (DNA): TGTGCCAGCAGCAAACGACTAGCGGCAGACACAGATACGCAGTATTTT.

This clonotype was found a few times. V gene TRBV28 combines with J gene TRBJ2-2; D might be TRBD1 or TRBD2, each matching 5 bases. Germline V lookup: CDR1 MDHEN, CDR2 SYDVKM. With 5 bases removed from V and 6 bases from J, the gap between germline ends came to 16 bases. This CDR3 is built from 15 residues. The CDR3 region has the DNA TGTGCCAGCAGTCTGGGACCCCCCCCGGCCGGGGAGCTGTTTTTT. Amino acids: CASSLGPPPAGELFF.

The table lists this clonotype with many counts. The CDR3 region has the DNA TGTGCCAGCAGCCCGAGCTCGGACAGGGAAGCATCCGAGCAGTACTTC. It yields the protein CASSPSSDREASEQYF. The gene calls are TRBV7-2 and TRBJ2-7; 8 bases are shared with TRBD1. V was clipped by 5 bases and J by 6 bases; unmatched bases: 15. The CDR3 is made up of 16 amino acids. Germline assignment: CDR1 SGHTA and CDR2 FQGNSA.

The rearrangement links TRBV6-2 or TRBV6-3 to TRBJ2-5; D is perhaps TRBD1 (5 bases). Germline V gene lookup returns CDR1 MNHEY and CDR2 SVGEGT. The CDR3 runs 14 residues. The V and J ends lost 6 bases and 0 bases respectively, with 11 bases between them. In DNA, the CDR3 is TGTGCCAGCAGAGGGGTCAGGAACCAAGAGACCCAGTACTTC. As protein: CASRGVRNQETQYF.

The chain couples TRBV4-3 to TRBJ2-1; TRBD2 agrees at 7 bases. Germline V gene sequence: CDR1 LGHNA, CDR2 YSLEER. The CDR3 is 13 amino acids. Trimming took 4 bases from V and 8 from J; bases not matched to a gene: 5. CDR3 nucleotide sequence: TGCGCCAGCAGCCCTCAGCGGGGCTATGAGCAGTTCTTC. Amino acids: CASSPQRGYEQFF.